Listed below are T cell receptor beta chains from one sample, sequenced in a study of blood T cell repertoires in COVID-19. Using immunoSEQ multiplex PCR, the repertoire was profiled, and TCRdb retains in-frame clones only, with some absent. This table has a few hundred thousand clones, about 80% appearing once. Input material: PBMCs or T cells enriched from blood (not recorded which). Source of these receptors: a man between 45 and 60 years old who had recovered from COVID-19. Each CDR3 is given with its conserved first and last residue. The order of the fields is J gene, D gene, V gene, clone size, CDR3 DNA, CDR3 protein. D genes are given only for firm matches. Clone sizes are given selectively: once, few, many, or a class where the clone is expanded.

j_gene: TRBJ1-4; d_gene: TRBD1; v_gene: TRBV5-1; abundance: -; CDR3nt: TGCGCCAGCAGCTTTCAGGGGGCTAATGAAAAACTGTTTTTT; CDR3aa: CASSFQGANEKLFF
j_gene: TRBJ2-3; d_gene: -; v_gene: TRBV11-2; abundance: -; CDR3nt: TGTGCCAGCAGCTTTCCGGGGGAAGCGGCGCAGTATTTT; CDR3aa: CASSFPGEAAQYF
j_gene: TRBJ2-7; d_gene: TRBD2; v_gene: TRBV11-3; abundance: few; CDR3nt: TGTGCCAGCAGCTTAACTAGCGGGAGCTACGAGCAGTACTTC; CDR3aa: CASSLTSGSYEQYF
j_gene: TRBJ2-1; d_gene: TRBD2; v_gene: TRBV4-3; abundance: -; CDR3nt: TGCGCCAGCAGCCAAGGTAGCCTCGGGACTAGCCTGCAATATGAGCAGTTCTTC; CDR3aa: CASSQGSLGTSLQYEQFF
j_gene: TRBJ2-1; d_gene: TRBD2; v_gene: TRBV7-2; abundance: -; CDR3nt: TGTGCCAGCAGCAACACCGGACGACTAGCGGGGGGTCCCTACAATGAGCAGTTCTTC; CDR3aa: CASSNTGRLAGGPYNEQFF
j_gene: TRBJ1-3; d_gene: -; v_gene: TRBV9; abundance: -; CDR3nt: TGTGCCAGCAGCGTAGAAACAGGCGGAAACACCATATATTTT; CDR3aa: CASSVETGGNTIYF
j_gene: TRBJ2-6; d_gene: TRBD1; v_gene: TRBV10-3; abundance: -; CDR3nt: TGTGCCATCAGCGGAACCATACAGGGGGCCTCCTCTGGGGCCAACGTCCTGACTTTC; CDR3aa: CAISGTIQGASSGANVLTF
j_gene: TRBJ1-6; d_gene: TRBD1; v_gene: TRBV11-2; abundance: -; CDR3nt: TGTGCCAGCAGCTTAGGGACAGGGAGCAATTCACCCCTCCACTTT; CDR3aa: CASSLGTGSNSPLHF
j_gene: TRBJ2-3; d_gene: TRBD2; v_gene: TRBV9; abundance: -; CDR3nt: TGTGCCAGCAGCGTAGAGGGACTACTCACAGATACGCAGTATTTT; CDR3aa: CASSVEGLLTDTQYF
j_gene: TRBJ1-3; d_gene: -; v_gene: TRBV18; abundance: -; CDR3nt: TGTGCCAGCTCACCTACCAGTGGAGGGGCTCTCGGAAACACCATATATTTT; CDR3aa: CASSPTSGGALGNTIYF
j_gene: TRBJ1-6; d_gene: -; v_gene: TRBV30; abundance: -; CDR3nt: TGTGCCGCAAAACCACAGGGTCGGGTTTCACCCCTCCACTTT; CDR3aa: CAAKPQGRVSPLHF
j_gene: TRBJ2-1; d_gene: -; v_gene: TRBV14; abundance: -; CDR3nt: TGTGCCAGCAGCCGACGCATAGGGGGAGGGAGCGATGAGCAGTTCTTC; CDR3aa: CASSRRIGGGSDEQFF
j_gene: TRBJ2-7; d_gene: TRBD1; v_gene: TRBV7-3; abundance: -; CDR3nt: TGTGCCAGCAGCTTAGACAGGGACCGCGAGCAGTACTTC; CDR3aa: CASSLDRDREQYF
j_gene: TRBJ2-2; d_gene: TRBD2; v_gene: TRBV6-5; abundance: few; CDR3nt: TGTGCCAGCAGGGTGACTAGCGTGAACACCGGGGAGCTGTTTTTT; CDR3aa: CASRVTSVNTGELFF
j_gene: TRBJ1-4; d_gene: -; v_gene: TRBV15; abundance: -; CDR3nt: TGTGCCACCAGCAGACCCACGGAGGGCACCCTTAATGAAAAACTGTTTTTT; CDR3aa: CATSRPTEGTLNEKLFF
j_gene: TRBJ2-7; d_gene: TRBD2; v_gene: TRBV7-2; abundance: -; CDR3nt: TGTGCCAGCAGCCCCAGGGAGGGCCCCTACGAGCAGTACTTC; CDR3aa: CASSPREGPYEQYF
j_gene: TRBJ1-6; d_gene: -; v_gene: TRBV18; abundance: -; CDR3nt: TGTGCCAGCTCACAGGCCAGGCCTTCACCCCTCCACTTT; CDR3aa: CASSQARPSPLHF
j_gene: TRBJ1-2; d_gene: TRBD1; v_gene: TRBV6-2/TRBV6-3; abundance: -; CDR3nt: TGTGCCAGCAGTTACCGGGACAGGGGAATCAACTATGGCTACACCTTC; CDR3aa: CASSYRDRGINYGYTF
j_gene: TRBJ2-2; d_gene: TRBD2; v_gene: TRBV5-1; abundance: -; CDR3nt: TGCGCCAGCAGCCCCCGCGCGGGGGGCCTCGCGAACACCGGGGAGCTGTTTTTT; CDR3aa: CASSPRAGGLANTGELFF
j_gene: TRBJ2-3; d_gene: -; v_gene: TRBV27; abundance: -; CDR3nt: TGTGCCAGCAGTCTAGGGGGGGGGACGCAGTATTTT; CDR3aa: CASSLGGGTQYF
j_gene: TRBJ2-7; d_gene: -; v_gene: TRBV5-1; abundance: -; CDR3nt: TGCGCCAGCAGCTTGGGGGTTCTAGCGAGGAGCTCCTACGAGCAGTACTTC; CDR3aa: CASSLGVLARSSYEQYF
j_gene: TRBJ2-1; d_gene: TRBD1; v_gene: TRBV27; abundance: -; CDR3nt: TGTGCCAGCAGCCACGCGGGACAGGGGGCACCGAGCTCCTACAATGAGCAGTTCTTC; CDR3aa: CASSHAGQGAPSSYNEQFF
j_gene: TRBJ2-5; d_gene: TRBD1; v_gene: TRBV27; abundance: -; CDR3nt: TGTGCCAGCGGGGGGATCACGGGACAGGGATGGGAGACCCAGTACTTC; CDR3aa: CASGGITGQGWETQYF
j_gene: TRBJ2-1; d_gene: TRBD1; v_gene: TRBV10-3; abundance: -; CDR3nt: TGTGCCATCAAGGGGACAGGTGACAATGAGCAGTTCTTC; CDR3aa: CAIKGTGDNEQFF
j_gene: TRBJ1-2; d_gene: -; v_gene: TRBV12-5; abundance: -; CDR3nt: TGTGCTAGCCGTCGGGACAAACCATGGGGCTACACCTTC; CDR3aa: CASRRDKPWGYTF
j_gene: TRBJ2-7; d_gene: TRBD1; v_gene: TRBV6-2/TRBV6-3; abundance: -; CDR3nt: TGTGCCAGCAGTTACTCGCGACAGGGGGCGTTGAACGAGCAGTACTTC; CDR3aa: CASSYSRQGALNEQYF